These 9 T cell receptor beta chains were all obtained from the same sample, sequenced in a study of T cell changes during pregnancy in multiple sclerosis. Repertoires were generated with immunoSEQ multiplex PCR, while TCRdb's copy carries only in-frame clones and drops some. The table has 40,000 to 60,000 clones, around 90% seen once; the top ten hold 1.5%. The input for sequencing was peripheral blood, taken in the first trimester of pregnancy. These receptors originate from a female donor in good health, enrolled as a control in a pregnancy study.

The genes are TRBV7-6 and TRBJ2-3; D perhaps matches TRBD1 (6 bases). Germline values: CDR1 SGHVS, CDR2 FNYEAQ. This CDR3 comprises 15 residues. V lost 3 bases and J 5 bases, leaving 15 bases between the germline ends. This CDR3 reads CASSFSGAPGDTQYF. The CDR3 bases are TGTGCCAGCAGCTTCTCAGGGGCGCCGGGAGATACGCAGTATTTT.

The CDR3 loop is CASSPHTLNTEAFF. CDR3 nucleotides: TGTGCCAGCTCACCTCATACTCTGAACACTGAAGCTTTCTTT. This chain uses TRBV18 with TRBJ1-1; no clear D gene. The CDR3 has 14 residues. From germline, CDR1 is KGHSH and CDR2 LQKENI. Trimming stripped 3 bases from V and 0 bases from J, with 8 bases between. Drawing the rest from reference TRBV18 and TRBJ1-1, the complete variable domain is NAGVMQNPRHLVRRRGQEARLRCSPMKGHSHVYWYRQLPEEGLKFMVYLQKENIIDESGMPKERFSAEFPKEGPSILRIQQVVRGDSAAYFCASSPHTLNTEAFFGQGTRLTVV.

For the CDR3, the DNA is TGCAGCGTTGAGCAGCCAGGACGACAGGGGGCAGATACGCAGTATTTT. Protein: CSVEQPGRQGADTQYF. This chain joins TRBV29-1 and TRBJ2-3; 9 bases are shared with TRBD1. Germline trimming cut 3 bases from V and 4 bases from J; bases unmatched to any gene: 11. The CDR3 sequence is 16 residues long. Germline loops: CDR1 SQVTM, CDR2 ANQGSEA.

This CDR3 reads CASSPPRLTIYEQFF. CDR3 nucleotide sequence: TGTGCCAGCAGCCCACCTCGCTTGACAATCTATGAGCAGTTCTTC. The chain is built from TRBV7-2 and TRBJ2-1; D uncertain. The CDR3 has 15 residues. V was cut by 5 bases and J by 8 bases, with 19 bases left in between. Germline V gene data show CDR1 as SGHTA and CDR2 as FQGNSA.

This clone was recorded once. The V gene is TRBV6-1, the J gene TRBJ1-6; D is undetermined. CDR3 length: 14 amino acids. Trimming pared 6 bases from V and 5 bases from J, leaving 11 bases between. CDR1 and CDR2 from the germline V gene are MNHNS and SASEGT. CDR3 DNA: TGTGCCAGCAGAGGTCCCGGGGATAATTCACCCCTCCACTTT. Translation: CASRGPGDNSPLHF.

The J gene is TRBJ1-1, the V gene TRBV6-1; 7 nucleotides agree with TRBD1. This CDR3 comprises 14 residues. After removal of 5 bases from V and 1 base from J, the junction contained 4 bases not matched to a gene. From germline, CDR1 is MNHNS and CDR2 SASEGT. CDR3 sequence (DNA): TGTGCCAGCAGTAGACGACAGGGGAACACTGAAGCTTTCTTT. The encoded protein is CASSRRQGNTEAFF.

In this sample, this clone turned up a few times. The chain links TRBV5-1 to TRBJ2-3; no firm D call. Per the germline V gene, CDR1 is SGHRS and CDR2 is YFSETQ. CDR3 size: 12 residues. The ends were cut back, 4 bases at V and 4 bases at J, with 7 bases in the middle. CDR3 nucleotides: TGCGCCAGCAGCCCGGAGTCAGATACGCAGTATTTT. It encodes CASSPESDTQYF.

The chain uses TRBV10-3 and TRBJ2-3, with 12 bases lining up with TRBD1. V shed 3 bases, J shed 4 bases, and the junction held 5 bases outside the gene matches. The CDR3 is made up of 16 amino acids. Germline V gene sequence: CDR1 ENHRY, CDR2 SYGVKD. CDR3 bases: TGTGCCATCAGTGACTTGGGACAGGGGGCATCAGATACGCAGTATTTT. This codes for CAISDLGQGASDTQYF.

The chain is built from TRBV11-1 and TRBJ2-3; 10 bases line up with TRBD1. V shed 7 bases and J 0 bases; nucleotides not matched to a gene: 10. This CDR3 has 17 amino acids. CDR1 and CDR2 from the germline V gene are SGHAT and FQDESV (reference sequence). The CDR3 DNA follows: TGTGCCAGCAACAGACAGGGGGCGGCTTACAGCACAGATACGCAGTATTTT. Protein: CASNRQGAAYSTDTQYF.